The 8 T cell receptor beta chains reported below all come from one sample, sequenced in a study of T cells in women clearing cervical HPV infection. The assay was immunoSEQ multiplex PCR, and TCRdb's table has in-frame clones only and misses some. This table holds around 15,000 clones. Sample: blood buffy coat. Receptors were obtained from a woman between 18 and 70 years old with a cervical HPV16 infection that either progressed to CIN3+ or cleared (not recorded which).

A remark on this clone: Read coverage stops 3 residues before the CDR3 terminus; the germline J gene supplies the remainder. The rearrangement links TRBV25-1 to TRBJ1-1, with D perhaps matching TRBD1 (5 bases). Trimming cost V 3 bases and J 6 bases, with 14 bases left between them. The CDR3 has 14 residues. Germline V lookup: CDR1 MGHDK, CDR2 SYGVNS. Incomplete CDR3 DNA: TGTGCCAGCAGTGAGGCAGGGAGTACGCCTGAA. Amino acid sequence: CASSEAGSTPE. The whole CDR3 region reads CASSEAGSTPEAFF.

As concerns this clone: The read comes to an end 3 residues before the CDR3 does, leaving the germline J gene to fill in the end. The rearrangement uses TRBV7-9 and TRBJ2-1, with 7 bases that match TRBD2. This CDR3 is 15 amino acids long. J lost 5 bases, V lost 5 bases, and 9 bases had no gene match. CDR1 is SEHNR and CDR2 is FQNEAQ in the germline V gene (reference sequence). The part of the CDR3 DNA that was read is TGTGCCAGCAGCCTGGGACGAGCGGGGAACAATGAG. Translation gives CASSLGRAGNNE. The whole CDR3 sequence reads CASSLGRAGNNEQFF.

With regard to this clone: The read terminates 3 residues ahead of where the CDR3 ends, so the germline J gene completes it. The V and J genes are TRBV5-1 and TRBJ2-2; TRBD1 matches at 7 bases. V dropped 4 bases and J dropped 6; count of bases not matched to a gene: 3. Germline assignment: CDR1 SGHRS and CDR2 YFSETQ. This CDR3 has 13 amino acids. Incomplete CDR3 DNA: TGCGCCAGCAGCCTTGGACAGGCCGGGGAG. Encoded protein: CASSLGQAGE. The full CDR3 protein is CASSLGQAGELFF.

CDR3 loop: CASSADRGGSYEQYF. The CDR3 bases that were read are TGTGCCAGTAGTGCGGACAGGGGGGGATCCTACGAG. The J gene is TRBJ2-7, the V gene TRBV19; 10 positions agree with TRBD1. The read halts 3 residues ahead of the CDR3 end, with the missing end drawn from the germline J gene. The CDR3 has 15 residues. Per germline, CDR1 LNHDA and CDR2 SQIVND (reference sequence). The J segment lost 1 base and the V segment lost 5 bases, leaving 5 bases of the junction unmatched. Complete variable domain (other parts from reference TRBV19 and TRBJ2-7): DGGITQSPKYLFRKEGQNVTLSCEQNLNHDAMYWYRQDPGQGLRLIYYSQIVNDFQKGDIAEGYSVSREKKESFPLTVTSAQKNPTAFYLCASSADRGGSYEQYFGPGTRLTVT.

With respect to this clone: The read finishes 3 residues shy of the CDR3 end, and the germline J gene is used to complete it. V and J are TRBV7-2 and TRBJ2-7; 8 nucleotides match TRBD1. V shed 6 bases and J 3 bases; nucleotides not matched to a gene: 10. The germline V gene encodes CDR1 SGHTA and CDR2 FQGNSA. The CDR3 sequence is 15 residues long. The sequenced part of the CDR3 DNA is TGTGCCAGCAGTCGTTTCCGGGACAGGCTCTACGAG. As protein: CASSRFRDRLYE. In full, the CDR3 is CASSRFRDRLYEQYF.

In the case of this clone: The read stops 3 residues short of the end of the CDR3; the missing end is completed from the germline J gene. The V call is TRBV10-3, the J call TRBJ1-1, with 7 bases lining up with TRBD1. V lost 9 bases, J lost 5 bases, and 9 bases stayed unmatched. Germline V gene sequence: CDR1 ENHRY, CDR2 SYGVKD. The length of the CDR3 is 13 residues. This CDR3 reads CAIITGEWTEAFF. Partial CDR3 DNA: TGTGCCATTATAACAGGGGAGTGGACTGAA.

About this clone itself: The read falls 3 residues short of the CDR3 end, and the missing part is taken from the germline J gene. The rearrangement links TRBV20-1 to TRBJ1-4; a possible D gene is TRBD1 (5 bases). This CDR3 region has 10 residues. The germline V gene encodes CDR1 DFQATT and CDR2 SNEGSKA (reference sequence). CDR3 sequence: CSVPQGPLFF. The DNA read from the CDR3 is TGCAGTGTTCCTCAGGGTCCA.

A word on this clone: The observed sequence ends 3 residues before the CDR3 terminus, with the missing tail filled in from the germline J gene. The V call is TRBV6-2 or TRBV6-3, the J call TRBJ1-1; D is perhaps TRBD1 (6 bases). This CDR3 is 13 amino acids long. Germline V lookup: CDR1 MNHEY, CDR2 SVGEGT. The CDR3 DNA, read in part, is TGTGCCAGCTCCGGCCACATAGGGACAGAA. This sequence encodes CASSGHIGTE. The full CDR3 is CASSGHIGTEAFF.